This record looks at one T cell receptor beta chain sequence and its context. Germline V lookup: CDR1 SGDLS, CDR2 YYNGEE. The CDR3 runs to 14 residues. Trimming removed 0 bases from V and 2 bases from J; junction bases left unmatched: 2. TCRdb's copy holds only in-frame clones and misses some; the assay was immunoSEQ multiplex PCR. This table has around 60,000 clones, 90% to 95% appearing once. The sample originates from a study of T cell changes during pregnancy in multiple sclerosis. Material: peripheral blood, obtained after pregnancy. V usage is TRBV9 and J usage is TRBJ2-7, with 7 bases aligning to TRBD1. This sequence originates from a female donor with multiple sclerosis, enrolled in a pregnancy study. The CDR3 reads CASSVDTGAYEQYF. The CDR3 DNA reads as TGTGCCAGCAGCGTAGATACAGGGGCCTACGAGCAGTACTTC.